This TCR beta chain was observed in a study of vaccination effects on CD4 cells after COVID-19. Isolation of CD4+ T cells took place after 10 to 11 days of culture. Germline CDR1 is SGHTA and CDR2 is FQGNSA. Trimming pared 0 bases from V and 5 bases from J, leaving 9 bases between. The CDR3 covers 14 residues. In the case of this clone: Its antigen is not identified.

Sequencing used immunoSEQ multiplex PCR; TCRdb keeps in-frame clones, though not all of them. The data show more than 30,000 clones, over 80% seen once. This clonotype was obtained from a human donor who received a COVID-19 vaccine. The chain couples TRBV7-2 to TRBJ2-3; D is possibly TRBD2 (5 bases). Sequencing was performed on CD4+ T cells from PBMCs cultured without peptide, taken before COVID-19 vaccination. The CDR3 nucleotides read TGTGCCAGCAGCTTAGCATCCGGGGTAGATACGCAGTATTTT. Translating it yields CASSLASGVDTQYF. Full variable domain (remainder filled in from reference TRBV7-2 and TRBJ2-3): GAGVSQSPSNKVTEKGKDVELRCDPISGHTALYWYRQSLGQGLEFLIYFQGNSAPDKSGLPSDRFSAERTGGSVSTLTIQRTQQEDSAVYLCASSLASGVDTQYFGPGTRLTVL.